This T cell receptor (beta chain) came from a study of shared T cell receptors in the human thymus. Only in-frame clones appear in the TCRdb table, and some are missing; sequencing was by immunoSEQ multiplex PCR. The sample consists of about 660,000 clones, more than 75% of them appearing once. This CDR3 region has 19 residues. Germline V CDR1 and CDR2: SGHDN, FVKESK. V gave up 3 bases and J gave up 8 bases; unmatched junction bases: 16. These data were also filed under a second study, of human thymus T cells. Per that paper: Healthy Finnish infants having corrective surgery for congenital heart defects served as donors. Thymus pieces cut out during corrective heart surgery were the tissue that was used. Thymic and blood repertoires seemed to show skewed V and J gene use. Highly overlapping thymic repertoires among unrelated individuals were reported in related research.

V is TRBV14 and J is TRBJ1-4, with TRBD1 matching over 12 bases. The sequencing input was thymocytes. The TCR originated in a boy under two years old with a congenital heart defect. The CDR3 spells CASSQRAGQGAYFREKLFF. CDR3 nucleotide sequence: TGTGCCAGCAGCCAGCGAGCGGGACAGGGGGCTTATTTTCGGGAAAAACTGTTTTTT. The whole variable domain, filled in from reference TRBV14 and TRBJ1-4, reads EAGVTQFPSHSVIEKGQTVTLRCDPISGHDNLYWYRRVMGKEIKFLLHFVKESKQDESGMPNNRFLAERTGGTYSTLKVQPAELEDSGVYFCASSQRAGQGAYFREKLFFGSGTQLSVL.